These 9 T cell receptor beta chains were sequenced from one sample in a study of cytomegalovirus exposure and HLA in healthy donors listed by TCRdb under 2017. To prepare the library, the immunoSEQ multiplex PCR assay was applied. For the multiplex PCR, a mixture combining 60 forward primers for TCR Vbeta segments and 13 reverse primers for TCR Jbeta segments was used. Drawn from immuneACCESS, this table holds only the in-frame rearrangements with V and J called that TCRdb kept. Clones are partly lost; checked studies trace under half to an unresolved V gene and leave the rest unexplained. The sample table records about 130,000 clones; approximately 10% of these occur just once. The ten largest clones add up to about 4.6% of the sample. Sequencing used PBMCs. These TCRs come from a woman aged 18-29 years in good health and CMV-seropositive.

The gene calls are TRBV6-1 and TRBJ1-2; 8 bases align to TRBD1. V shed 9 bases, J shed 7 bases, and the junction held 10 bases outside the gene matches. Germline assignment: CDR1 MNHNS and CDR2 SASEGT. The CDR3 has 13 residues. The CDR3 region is CARSTRTGLGYTF. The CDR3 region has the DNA TGTGCCAGAAGCACAAGGACAGGGCTTGGCTACACCTTC.

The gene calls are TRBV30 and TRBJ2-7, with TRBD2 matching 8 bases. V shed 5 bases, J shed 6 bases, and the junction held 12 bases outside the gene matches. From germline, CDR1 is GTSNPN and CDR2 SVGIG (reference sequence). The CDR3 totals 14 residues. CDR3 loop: CAWGLWREVGEQYF. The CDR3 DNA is TGTGCCTGGGGCCTCTGGCGGGAGGTGGGCGAGCAGTACTTC.

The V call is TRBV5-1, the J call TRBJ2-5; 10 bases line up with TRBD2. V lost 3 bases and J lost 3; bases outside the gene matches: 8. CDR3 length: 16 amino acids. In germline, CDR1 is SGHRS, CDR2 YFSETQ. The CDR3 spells CASSWGIAGGKETQYF. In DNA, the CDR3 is TGCGCCAGCAGCTGGGGGATAGCGGGAGGCAAAGAGACCCAGTACTTC.

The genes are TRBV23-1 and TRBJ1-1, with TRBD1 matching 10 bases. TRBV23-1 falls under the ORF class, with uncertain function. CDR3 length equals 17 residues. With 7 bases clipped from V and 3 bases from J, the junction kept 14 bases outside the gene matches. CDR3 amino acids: CASTHGDRGKSDTEAFF. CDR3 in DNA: TGCGCCAGCACCCACGGGGACAGGGGTAAGTCGGACACTGAAGCTTTCTTT.

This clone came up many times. The CDR3 sequence: CASSFTRNTGELFF. CDR3 sequence (DNA): TGCGCCAGCAGCTTCACGCGGAACACCGGGGAGCTGTTTTTT. The gene calls are TRBV5-1 and TRBJ2-2; D uncertain. V was pared by 2 bases and J by 1 base, with 6 bases between. This CDR3 is built from 14 residues. Germline CDR1 reads SGHRS; CDR2 reads YFSETQ.

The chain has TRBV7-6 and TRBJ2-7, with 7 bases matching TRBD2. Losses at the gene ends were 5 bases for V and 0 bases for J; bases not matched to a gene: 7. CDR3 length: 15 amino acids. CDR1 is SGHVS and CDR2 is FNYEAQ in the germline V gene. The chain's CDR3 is CASSGTSDPSYEQYF. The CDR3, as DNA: TGTGCCAGCAGCGGAACTAGCGATCCCTCCTACGAGCAGTACTTC.

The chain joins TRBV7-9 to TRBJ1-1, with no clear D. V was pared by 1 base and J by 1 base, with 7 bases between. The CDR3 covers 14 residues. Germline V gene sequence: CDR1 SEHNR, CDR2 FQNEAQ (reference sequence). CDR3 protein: CASSLVSSNTEAFF. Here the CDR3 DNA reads TGTGCCAGCAGCTTAGTCAGTTCGAACACTGAAGCTTTCTTT.

CDR3 in amino acids: CASSSISTDTQYF. The CDR3 coding sequence is TGTGCCAGCAGCTCAATTAGCACAGATACGCAGTATTTT. The chain uses TRBV7-3 and TRBJ2-3, with D hard to call. CDR3 size: 13 residues. CDR1 and CDR2 from the germline V gene are SGHTA and FQGTGA. The germline V and J ends were trimmed by 4 bases and 0 bases, with 5 bases remaining between them.

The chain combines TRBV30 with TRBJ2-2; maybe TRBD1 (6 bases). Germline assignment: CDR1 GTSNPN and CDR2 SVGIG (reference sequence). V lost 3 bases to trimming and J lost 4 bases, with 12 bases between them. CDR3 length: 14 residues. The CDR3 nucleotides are TGTGCCTGGAGGACAGGAGGATTCACCGGGGAGCTGTTTTTT. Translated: CAWRTGGFTGELFF.